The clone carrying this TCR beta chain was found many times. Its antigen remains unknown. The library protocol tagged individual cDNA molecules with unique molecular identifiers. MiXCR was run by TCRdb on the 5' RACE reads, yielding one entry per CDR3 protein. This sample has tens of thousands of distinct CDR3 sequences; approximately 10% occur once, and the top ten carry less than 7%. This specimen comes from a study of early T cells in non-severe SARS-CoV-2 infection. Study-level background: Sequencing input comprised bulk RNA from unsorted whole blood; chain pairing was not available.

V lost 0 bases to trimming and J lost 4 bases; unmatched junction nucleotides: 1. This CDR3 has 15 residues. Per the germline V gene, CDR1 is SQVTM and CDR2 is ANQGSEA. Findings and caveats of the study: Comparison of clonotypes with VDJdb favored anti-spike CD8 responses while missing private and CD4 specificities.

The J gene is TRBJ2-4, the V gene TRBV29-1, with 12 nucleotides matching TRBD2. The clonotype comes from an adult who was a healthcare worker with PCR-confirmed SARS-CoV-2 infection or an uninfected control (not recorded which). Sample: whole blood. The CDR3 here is CSVEDGTSGKNIQYF. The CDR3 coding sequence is TGCAGCGTTGAAGACGGGACTAGCGGGAAAAACATTCAGTACTTC.